The clone carrying this T cell receptor beta chain appeared a few times. Its antigen is as yet unknown. Generated by immunoSEQ multiplex PCR, the TCRdb table keeps only in-frame clones and is missing some. The repertoire holds about 160,000 clones, with about 80% as singletons. The entry originates in a study of cytotoxic CD8 clonotypes in ibrutinib-treated CLL. Across the study: The average sample held roughly 250,000 productive templates and about 99,000 productive rearrangements.

Findings and caveats of the study: Stable or contracted on treatment, public clonotypes were also uncommon. A rise in clonality was seen at ibrutinib response, and a fall back toward baseline was seen at progression.

Trimming left V 10 bases short and J 0 bases short, with 10 bases between. Germline loops: CDR1 LNHDA, CDR2 SQIVND (reference sequence). The CDR3 is made up of 13 amino acids. The sequence derives from a human donor with chronic lymphocytic leukemia. The rearrangement uses TRBV19 and TRBJ1-3; D call uncertain. This specimen consisted of PBMCs, obtained after 24 months of ibrutinib treatment. The CDR3 loop is CATLSASGNTIYF. The CDR3 nucleotides are TGTGCCACTCTTTCCGCCTCTGGAAACACCATATATTTT.